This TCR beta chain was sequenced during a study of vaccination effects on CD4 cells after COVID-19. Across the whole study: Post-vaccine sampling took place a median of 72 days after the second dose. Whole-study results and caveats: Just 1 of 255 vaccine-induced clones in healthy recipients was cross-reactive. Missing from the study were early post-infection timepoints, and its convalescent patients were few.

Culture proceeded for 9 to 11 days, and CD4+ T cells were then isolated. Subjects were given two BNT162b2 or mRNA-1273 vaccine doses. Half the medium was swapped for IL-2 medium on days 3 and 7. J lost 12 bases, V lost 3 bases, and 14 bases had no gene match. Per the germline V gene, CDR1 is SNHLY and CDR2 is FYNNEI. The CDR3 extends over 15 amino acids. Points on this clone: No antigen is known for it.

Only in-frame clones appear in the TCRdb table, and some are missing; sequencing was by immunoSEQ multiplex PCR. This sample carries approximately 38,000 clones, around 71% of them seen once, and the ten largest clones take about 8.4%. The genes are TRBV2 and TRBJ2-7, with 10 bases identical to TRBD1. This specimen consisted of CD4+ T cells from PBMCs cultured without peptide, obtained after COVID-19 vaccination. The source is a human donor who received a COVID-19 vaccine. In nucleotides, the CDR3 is TGTGCCAGCAGTGACGCCGGGACAGGGGCGACCAGCTCGTACTTC. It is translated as CASSDAGTGATSSYF.